A selection of T cell receptor beta chains follows, all from one sample in a study of blood T cell repertoires in COVID-19. Sequencing used immunoSEQ multiplex PCR; TCRdb keeps in-frame clones, though not all of them. The sample contains some 200,000 clones, 85% to 90% of which appear only once. Material for sequencing was peripheral blood. These receptors were obtained from an elderly man with acute or convalescent COVID-19. Each CDR3 is given with its conserved first and last residue. Each record gives: CDR3 length, clone size, D gene, J gene, V gene, CDR3 protein, CDR3 DNA. D genes are given only for firm matches. Not every row has a clone size; where given, it reads once, few, many or a size class.

length: 12
size: NA
D: NA
J: TRBJ2-1
V: TRBV10-3
CDR3: CASRTGYNEQFF
DNA: TGTGCCAGCCGGACTGGATACAATGAGCAGTTCTTC

length: 14
size: NA
D: NA
J: TRBJ1-1
V: TRBV18
CDR3: CASSPSGGSTEAFF
DNA: TGTGCCAGCTCACCAAGTGGCGGCAGCACTGAAGCTTTCTTT

length: 14
size: NA
D: TRBD1
J: TRBJ1-5
V: TRBV18
CDR3: CASSPDRVGQPQHF
DNA: TGTGCCAGCTCACCAGACAGGGTTGGACAGCCCCAGCATTTT

length: 14
size: NA
D: TRBD1
J: TRBJ1-5
V: TRBV7-9
CDR3: CASSFSDRAAPQHF
DNA: TGTGCCAGCAGCTTTTCCGACAGGGCGGCCCCCCAGCATTTT

length: 19
size: NA
D: TRBD2
J: TRBJ2-1
V: TRBV24-1
CDR3: CATSDSGLAGEGTYNEQFF
DNA: TGTGCCACCAGTGATTCGGGACTAGCGGGTGAGGGGACCTACAATGAGCAGTTCTTC

length: 16
size: NA
D: NA
J: TRBJ1-5
V: TRBV7-6
CDR3: CASSYWEQGDNQPQHF
DNA: TGTGCCAGCAGCTACTGGGAACAGGGCGACAATCAGCCCCAGCATTTT

length: 14
size: NA
D: TRBD1
J: TRBJ2-2
V: TRBV4-1
CDR3: CASSQDRATGELFF
DNA: TGCGCCAGCAGCCAGGACAGGGCCACCGGGGAGCTGTTTTTT

length: 15
size: NA
D: TRBD2
J: TRBJ2-1
V: TRBV24-1
CDR3: CATSVASGSYNEQFF
DNA: TGTGCCACCAGTGTGGCTAGCGGTAGCTACAATGAGCAGTTCTTC

length: 12
size: NA
D: TRBD1
J: TRBJ2-2
V: TRBV6-5
CDR3: CASRTGNGELFF
DNA: TGTGCCAGCAGGACAGGGAACGGGGAGCTGTTTTTT

length: 14
size: NA
D: NA
J: TRBJ1-4
V: TRBV7-2
CDR3: CASSRDRYNEKLFF
DNA: TGTGCCAGCAGCCGTGACAGATATAATGAAAAACTGTTTTTT

length: 12
size: NA
D: NA
J: TRBJ2-3
V: TRBV5-1
CDR3: CASSSDIDTQYF
DNA: TGCGCCAGCAGCTCGGACATAGATACGCAGTATTTT

length: 16
size: NA
D: TRBD1
J: TRBJ1-2
V: TRBV27
CDR3: CASSSETGGHAGGYTF
DNA: TGTGCCAGCAGTTCAGAGACAGGGGGCCATGCGGGTGGCTACACCTTC

length: 16
size: NA
D: TRBD1
J: TRBJ1-3
V: TRBV18
CDR3: CASSPGQGATGNTIYF
DNA: TGTGCCAGCTCACCTGGACAGGGGGCCACTGGAAACACCATATATTTT

length: 16
size: once
D: TRBD1
J: TRBJ2-4
V: TRBV5-4
CDR3: CASSLDRDGAKNIQYF
DNA: TGTGCCAGCAGCCTAGACAGGGACGGGGCCAAAAACATTCAGTACTTC

length: 14
size: NA
D: NA
J: TRBJ1-2
V: TRBV11-2
CDR3: CASSLMGGLYGYTF
DNA: TGTGCCAGCAGCTTAATGGGGGGGCTCTATGGCTACACCTTC

length: 19
size: NA
D: TRBD1
J: TRBJ2-6
V: TRBV3-1/TRBV3-2
CDR3: CASSQDQGQGYSGANVLTF
DNA: TGTGCCAGCAGCCAAGATCAGGGACAGGGATATTCTGGGGCCAACGTCCTGACTTTC

length: 15
size: NA
D: NA
J: TRBJ2-7
V: TRBV28
CDR3: CASSGFGGTLYEQYF
DNA: TGTGCCAGCAGTGGCTTCGGTGGGACACTTTACGAGCAGTACTTC

length: 14
size: NA
D: TRBD1
J: TRBJ1-2
V: TRBV4-3
CDR3: CASSQRGQVYGYTF
DNA: TGCGCCAGCAGCCAACGAGGACAGGTCTATGGCTACACCTTC

length: 14
size: NA
D: TRBD1
J: TRBJ2-7
V: TRBV2
CDR3: CASTGDRAGREQYF
DNA: TGTGCCAGCACCGGGGACAGGGCAGGAAGGGAGCAGTACTTC

length: 17
size: NA
D: TRBD2
J: TRBJ2-3
V: TRBV7-2
CDR3: CASSLGRGRAGTDTQYF
DNA: TGTGCCAGCAGCTTAGGTCGCGGGAGGGCGGGCACAGATACGCAGTATTTT

length: 13
size: NA
D: NA
J: TRBJ2-4
V: TRBV28
CDR3: CASSLAGGYIQYF
DNA: TGTGCCAGCAGTCTAGCAGGGGGGTACATTCAGTACTTC

length: 16
size: NA
D: TRBD1
J: TRBJ1-3
V: TRBV15
CDR3: CATSRDPDRAGNTIYF
DNA: TGTGCCACCAGCAGAGACCCAGACAGGGCTGGAAACACCATATATTTT

length: 13
size: NA
D: NA
J: TRBJ1-2
V: TRBV6-6
CDR3: CASTARVNYGYTF
DNA: TGTGCCAGCACCGCCAGGGTTAACTATGGCTACACCTTC

length: 16
size: NA
D: TRBD1
J: TRBJ1-2
V: TRBV9
CDR3: CASSDGAGTGPYGYTF
DNA: TGTGCCAGCAGCGACGGAGCCGGGACAGGGCCTTATGGCTACACCTTC

length: 14
size: NA
D: TRBD1
J: TRBJ2-5
V: TRBV11-2
CDR3: CASSYDRAVETQYF
DNA: TGTGCCAGCAGCTACGACAGGGCGGTGGAGACCCAGTACTTC

length: 15
size: NA
D: TRBD1
J: TRBJ1-1
V: TRBV28
CDR3: CASRLQGFYNTEAFF
DNA: TGTGCCAGCAGATTACAGGGGTTTTATAACACTGAAGCTTTCTTT

length: 15
size: NA
D: TRBD1
J: TRBJ2-1
V: TRBV9
CDR3: CASSPQGVGIGEQFF
DNA: TGTGCCAGCAGCCCACAGGGGGTTGGTATCGGGGAGCAGTTCTTC

length: 10
size: NA
D: NA
J: TRBJ1-4
V: TRBV20-1
CDR3: CSAGGEKLFF
DNA: TGCAGTGCTGGGGGGGAAAAACTGTTTTTT

length: 14
size: once
D: TRBD1
J: TRBJ2-1
V: TRBV6-1
CDR3: CASSPTGFYNEQFF
DNA: TGTGCCAGCAGTCCGACAGGGTTCTACAATGAGCAGTTCTTC

length: 13
size: NA
D: NA
J: TRBJ1-4
V: TRBV7-9
CDR3: CASRGVRNEKLFF
DNA: TGTGCCAGCAGGGGTGTGCGGAATGAAAAACTGTTTTTT

length: 21
size: NA
D: NA
J: TRBJ2-7
V: TRBV4-1
CDR3: CASSQDVGFPFRRGLGNEQYF
DNA: TGCGCCAGCAGCCAAGATGTCGGGTTCCCCTTTAGGAGGGGGCTAGGGAACGAGCAGTACTTC

length: 16
size: NA
D: TRBD2
J: TRBJ2-1
V: TRBV27
CDR3: CASRSSGTSVYNEQFF
DNA: TGTGCCAGCAGGTCATCCGGGACTAGCGTGTACAATGAGCAGTTCTTC

length: 16
size: NA
D: TRBD2
J: TRBJ2-2
V: TRBV28
CDR3: CASRGGGSGRTGELFF
DNA: TGTGCCAGCAGGGGAGGGGGTAGCGGGAGAACCGGGGAGCTGTTTTTT

length: 16
size: NA
D: TRBD1
J: TRBJ2-5
V: TRBV5-5
CDR3: CASSVPGQGAGETQYF
DNA: TGTGCCAGCAGTGTACCGGGACAGGGGGCGGGAGAGACCCAGTACTTC

length: 15
size: NA
D: NA
J: TRBJ2-6
V: TRBV7-6
CDR3: CASSSTASGANVLTF
DNA: TGTGCCAGCAGCTCGACAGCCTCTGGGGCCAACGTCCTGACTTTC

length: 14
size: few
D: NA
J: TRBJ1-1
V: TRBV7-2
CDR3: CASSLQGGRTEAFF
DNA: TGTGCCAGCAGCTTACAGGGAGGGCGCACTGAAGCTTTCTTT

length: 17
size: NA
D: TRBD2
J: TRBJ2-3
V: TRBV5-1
CDR3: CASSSSGYGRSTDTQYF
DNA: TGCGCCAGCAGCTCCTCCGGCTACGGGAGGAGCACAGATACGCAGTATTTT

length: 14
size: NA
D: NA
J: TRBJ2-3
V: TRBV7-2
CDR3: CASSPGGGTDTQYF
DNA: TGTGCCAGCAGCCCGGGTGGAGGCACAGATACGCAGTATTTT

length: 14
size: NA
D: TRBD1
J: TRBJ1-5
V: TRBV7-8
CDR3: CASSSGGSYQPQHF
DNA: TGTGCCAGCAGCTCAGGGGGAAGCTATCAGCCCCAGCATTTT

length: 14
size: NA
D: TRBD2
J: TRBJ2-1
V: TRBV2
CDR3: CASPRTSGNNEQFF
DNA: TGTGCCAGCCCTAGGACTAGCGGGAACAATGAGCAGTTCTTC

length: 15
size: NA
D: TRBD1
J: TRBJ1-6
V: TRBV19
CDR3: CASRLDRAENSPLHF
DNA: TGTGCCAGTAGACTAGACAGGGCGGAGAATTCACCCCTCCACTTT

length: 15
size: NA
D: NA
J: TRBJ1-5
V: TRBV19
CDR3: CASSIRGGENQPQHF
DNA: TGTGCCAGTAGTATCCGGGGGGGAGAGAATCAGCCCCAGCATTTT

length: 13
size: NA
D: NA
J: TRBJ1-5
V: TRBV18
CDR3: CASRGTAGQPQHF
DNA: TGTGCCAGCCGGGGAACCGCAGGTCAGCCCCAGCATTTT

length: 16
size: NA
D: NA
J: TRBJ2-5
V: TRBV7-7
CDR3: CASSTGGGQQMETQYF
DNA: TGTGCTAGCAGCACAGGGGGGGGTCAGCAAATGGAGACCCAGTACTTC

length: 17
size: NA
D: TRBD2
J: TRBJ2-2
V: TRBV6-4
CDR3: CAMHPGTSGMCGGELFF
DNA: TGTGCCATGCATCCCGGGACTAGCGGGATGTGCGGCGGGGAGCTGTTTTTT

length: 15
size: NA
D: NA
J: TRBJ2-1
V: TRBV27
CDR3: CASSAILGAYNEQFF
DNA: TGTGCCAGCAGCGCCATTTTAGGGGCCTACAATGAGCAGTTCTTC

length: 13
size: NA
D: NA
J: TRBJ2-1
V: TRBV27
CDR3: CASSLKRYNEQFF
DNA: TGTGCCAGCAGTTTAAAGAGATACAATGAGCAGTTCTTC

length: 11
size: NA
D: NA
J: TRBJ2-7
V: TRBV7-9
CDR3: CASSSHYEQYF
DNA: TGTGCCAGCAGCTCCCACTACGAGCAGTACTTC

length: 14
size: NA
D: TRBD1
J: TRBJ2-5
V: TRBV5-1
CDR3: CASSEDRVQETQYF
DNA: TGCGCCAGCAGCGAGGACAGGGTCCAAGAGACCCAGTACTTC